This T cell receptor (beta chain) was retrieved from a study of cytomegalovirus exposure and HLA in healthy donors (TCRdb year 2017). At the level of the whole study: According to an earlier analysis of 587 of the donors, about 179 million T cells yielded 117 million unique TCR beta sequences and around 280 Gb of sequence data. An early release that covered some 640 HLA-typed donors contained approximately 300 gigabases of sequencing data and around 85 million unique TCR sequences. The genetic ancestry cluster associated with self-reported Caucasian donors included about four fifths of the 398 genotyped donors. The study was designed to test whether signatures of past pathogen exposure could be identified by cataloging public T cell receptors. The study profiled the T cell repertoires of hundreds of subjects by immunosequencing and related them to cytomegalovirus serostatus. In addition to the first cohort of around 670 subjects, a separate validation cohort of around 110 different subjects was used. To predict cytomegalovirus infection status, the study brought together high-throughput TCR immunosequencing, statistical association of individual TCRs with disease status, and machine learning. A later analysis re-analyzed previously published TCR beta repertoires from several hundred donors and added high-resolution HLA genotyping to study TCR occurrence patterns. The later analysis used no new phenotypic data to find candidate immune exposures, relying instead on TCR beta sequences and their occurrence across donors. An earlier analysis of 450 to 750 of the donors used high-throughput TCR beta sequencing to judge whether each TCR beta V gene segment behaved as functional or pseudogenic. Alongside the repertoire data, information on donor age, sex, ethnicity and CMV serostatus was compiled. In a later genetic analysis, genome-wide SNP genotypes for about three fifths of the roughly 670 donors were used, and that subset was treated as a discovery cohort. Every repertoire in the discovery cohort had been generated on one and the same sequencing platform. Both class I and class II loci were covered by HLA typing, at four-digit resolution. Typing coverage differed by locus: A, B, C, DRB1 and DQB1 were typed in about 629-640 donors, DQA1 in approximately 520, DPA1 in approximately 600, and DPB1 in 400 to 480. About five DR-DQ haplotypes were handled as single units for association and clustering, since linkage in the cohort was strong. Among roughly 370 genotyped donors of the cohort, an average of about 240,000 unique TCR beta nucleotide sequences were sequenced per donor, about a sixth of them non-productive. What the study reported, not specific to this receptor: The authors suggested that the approach could potentially be generalized to other disease states and immunological phenotypes. A later analysis associated 17,000 or so TCR beta sequences with specific HLA alleles at a false discovery rate of 0.05. A further reported finding was that TCR beta sequences accurately predicted the HLA-A and HLA-B alleles for most subjects in the first cohort. Most TCR sequences were seen in very few donors, while some public TCRs were found in many individuals. According to a later analysis, TCR association rates differed among HLA loci, with DRB1 alleles showing the most associated TCRs and HLA-C alleles showing the fewest. A few of the identified cytomegalovirus-associated TCR beta chains were confirmed in vitro to be specific for cytomegalovirus antigens. Only TCR beta chains were sequenced in this cohort, and the absence of alpha or paired-chain data limited detectable features. The study gave a list of under 200 TCR beta chains associated with cytomegalovirus. Linkage disequilibrium might explain the correlated functional status among segregating V segments, but an unknown experimental factor could not be excluded. In a later genetic analysis, fewer N-insertions in productive TCRs were reported among donors in an Asian-associated ancestry cluster than the roughly 700-donor mean. A later analysis found that most CMV-associated TCR beta chains appeared HLA-restricted, with HLA associations seemingly driven largely by CMV exposure. An association between a missense DCLRE1C variant and V-gene and J-gene trimming of TCR beta chains was found in a later genetic analysis and replicated in an independent cohort. In an earlier analysis of roughly 500 of the donors, most TCR beta V segments appeared in productive rearrangements about 87% or about 30% of the time, broadly matching IMGT annotations. Compared with equally common non-associated chains, HLA-associated TCR beta chains in a later analysis were more clonally expanded and had lower generation probabilities. Because counts were too low, more than 15 rarely observed V segments, including chromosome 9 orphons, were excluded from the earlier analysis of some 590 of the donors. When HLA alleles, especially DR and DQ, strongly co-occurred, attributing TCR associations to individual alleles was difficult. In both the original and validation cohorts, the classifier was reported to diagnose cytomegalovirus status with high specificity and sensitivity. For the cohort, immune exposure information was limited to CMV serostatus. The 87-base-pair reads could not distinguish some IMGT-functional V segments, including TRBV6-2 and TRBV6-3, so those segments were excluded. A cluster of highly shared sequence variants was judged likely to be a technical artifact of the sequencing pipeline. Because some donors lacked HLA typing at each locus, the association tests relied only on the typed subset. In a later analysis, several top co-occurrence clusters were reported to appear linked to parvovirus B19, influenza, CMV and Epstein-Barr virus. Sequencing depth was assumed to be roughly uniform across donors in the presence/absence analyses, though that assumption may not hold.

This clone was recorded a few times. Its cognate antigen has yet to be identified. Base-call qualities are not available, and no considerably larger clone is one nucleotide away. CDR1 and CDR2 were assigned from the germline V gene as SGHRS and YFSETQ. The trim is 4 bases for V and 11 bases for J, with a gap of 15 bases between the germline ends. The CDR3 sequence holds 12 residues, the cysteine and phenylalanine included. The CDR3 DNA has 36 bases and is translated from base 1. The cohort consisted of hundreds of healthy bone marrow donors. All cohort members were sampled while nominally healthy, although unrecorded immune exposures were likely present. The donor tested CMV seronegative and was one of the 352 seronegative cohort members. Every donor gave a peripheral blood sample, and the peripheral blood mononuclear cells from that sample were used for TCR beta sequencing. The Qiagen DNeasy Blood Extraction Kit was used to extract genomic DNA from the blood cell samples.

Libraries were made using the immunoSEQ multiplex PCR assay. A mixture of 60 forward primers for TCR Vbeta segments and 13 reverse primers for TCR Jbeta segments was used in the multiplex PCR. A multiplex PCR assay on genomic DNA amplified the CDR3 region of rearranged TCR beta genes. Amplified TCR beta libraries were sequenced as 87-base-pair reads on the Illumina HiSeq System. The paper's processing steps were these. A later analysis tallied 70 million to 100 million unique TCR beta chains across the 666 repertoires, and approximately 12 million of those chains were shared by two or more donors. To remove PCR and sequencing errors, raw reads were error-corrected and collapsed into unique sequences using a nearest-neighbor algorithm that merged closely related sequences. Alignment of CDR3 sequences to IMGT reference sequences was used to assign V, D and J gene segments. For a sequence to be retained, a match of at least six nucleotides was required to both a V gene segment and a J gene segment. A rearrangement counted as productive if the CDR3 had no stop codons and remained in frame with V and J, and every other rearrangement counted as non-productive. CDR3 was defined according to IMGT convention as the region running from the second conserved V-encoded cysteine to the conserved J-encoded phenylalanine. In an earlier analysis of roughly 580 of the donors, sequences lacking an unambiguous match to a single V gene segment were excluded. In an earlier analysis of several hundred of the donors, V segments were called functional above 56.7% productive rearrangements and were called segregating when the between-donor standard deviation exceeded 5%. A statistical classification framework was built for diagnosing cytomegalovirus status from the catalog of TCR beta chain sequences. In a later analysis, TCR nucleotide sequences were compared against IMGT/GENE-DB human TR gene sequences so that V and J genes could be assigned. In a later analysis, CDR3 sequences and most-parsimonious VDJ recombination scenarios were assigned using the TCRdist pipeline. A later analysis defined each TCR beta chain by its CDR3 amino acid sequence plus V-gene family, and excluded reads lacking a unique V-gene family. As a way to deal with suspected cross-contamination and a sequencing artifact, a later analysis dropped 450 to 700 nucleotide sequences that were highly shared and had low generation probability. For each public chain, a later analysis derived a clonal expansion index from normalized ranks of inferred template counts within each repertoire. Generation probabilities in a later analysis came from a VDJ recombination model fitted to out-of-frame rearrangements, and those results were checked against IGoR. In a later analysis, hypergeometric tests were used to score TCR-TCR, TCR-HLA and TCR-CMV co-occurrence, with a repertoire-size bias correction applied to TCR pairs. To estimate false discovery rates, a later analysis permuted the HLA or CMV assignments 20 times. In a later analysis, co-occurring TCRs were grouped with DBSCAN, and TCRdist sequence similarity was added when clustering was performed within HLA-allele-positive subsets. Co-occurrence clustering excluded repertoires with fewer than 30,000 or more than 120,000 public chains, plus five with anomalous nucleotide sharing. In its TCRdb copy, this immuneACCESS table keeps in-frame sequences only and misses some clones. Where compared with another copy, unresolved V genes explain less than half of these, and the others have no known cause. That table is the source of V, J and clone size, and D and trimming were worked out from the DNA. In this sample the table shows roughly 60,000 clones, 75% to 80% of which occur a single time. Less than 1.5% of the sample goes to the ten largest clones.

The chain is encoded by TRBV5-1 joined to TRBJ1-1; no D gene is confidently identified. This clonotype was obtained from a female donor in good health and CMV-seronegative. Sequenced input: PBMCs. The nucleotide sequence is TGCGCCAGCAGCGGCGTTAGCCCGGGGGCTTTCTTT. This codes for CASSGVSPGAFF.